One and the same sample provided the 19 T cell receptor beta chains below, sequenced in a study of PD-L1 blockade in urothelial cancer. Noted time point: pretreatment peripheral blood. Some clones are missing from TCRdb's copy, which holds only in-frame ones; the method was immunoSEQ multiplex PCR. In the table there are around 100,000 clones, 87% of which are singletons. This sample comprised PBMCs, obtained around atezolizumab (anti-PD-L1) treatment. The receptors stem from a man in his sixties with urothelial cancer.

V gene TRBV6-1 combines with J gene TRBJ2-5; 13 nucleotides agree with TRBD2. The length of the CDR3 is 17 residues. The V and J ends lost 1 base and 4 bases, in that order; junction bases with no gene match: 6. Germline V lookup: CDR1 MNHNS, CDR2 SASEGT. CDR3 residues: CASSEVGLAGDGETQYF. In DNA form, the CDR3 reads TGTGCCAGCAGTGAAGTTGGACTAGCGGGAGATGGAGAGACCCAGTACTTC.

V is TRBV5-4 and J is TRBJ2-3; D not resolved. In germline, CDR1 is SGHNT, CDR2 YYREEE (reference sequence). This CDR3 region has 15 residues. Trimming stripped 1 base from V and 1 base from J, with 10 bases between. This CDR3 reads CASSLILSGTDTQYF. The CDR3 coding sequence is TGTGCCAGCAGCTTGATCTTGAGCGGCACAGATACGCAGTATTTT.

The rearrangement uses TRBV5-5 and TRBJ1-2; tentatively, D is TRBD1 (5 bases). The germline V and J ends were trimmed by 4 bases and 6 bases, with 19 bases remaining between them. This CDR3 has 15 amino acids. Germline V gene sequence: CDR1 SGHKS, CDR2 YYEKEE (reference sequence). The chain's CDR3 is CASSLTLRVLDGYTF. DNA of the CDR3: TGTGCCAGCAGCCTTACCCTCAGGGTCCTTGATGGCTACACCTTC.

The chain joins TRBV7-9 to TRBJ2-5; 8 nucleotides align to TRBD2. The germline V gene encodes CDR1 SEHNR and CDR2 FQNEAQ (reference sequence). There are 15 residues in the CDR3. With 2 bases clipped from V and 2 bases from J, the junction kept 4 bases outside the gene matches. CDR3 residues: CASSLRGGYQETQYF. The CDR3 region has the DNA TGTGCCAGCAGCTTACGCGGGGGGTATCAAGAGACCCAGTACTTC.

The rearrangement joins TRBV18 to TRBJ1-2; 7 nucleotides agree with TRBD1. Germline V lookup: CDR1 KGHSH, CDR2 LQKENI. With 2 bases clipped from V and 8 bases from J, the junction kept 5 bases outside the gene matches. CDR3 length: 13 residues. CDR3 sequence: CASSPIQGEGYTF. The CDR3 bases are TGTGCCAGCTCACCAATTCAGGGGGAAGGCTACACCTTC.

This chain links TRBV5-8 with TRBJ2-5, with 9 bases lining up with TRBD1. CDR1 is SGHTS, CDR2 YDEGEE, per germline. CDR3 length: 15 residues. V was clipped by 4 bases and J by 4 bases; unmatched bases: 8. The CDR3: CASSLPTGGGETQYF. CDR3 DNA sequence: TGTGCCAGCAGCCTCCCAACAGGGGGCGGAGAGACCCAGTACTTC.

The J gene is TRBJ2-3, the V gene TRBV7-3; 12 nucleotides line up with TRBD1. The CDR3 runs to 16 residues. CDR1 is SGHTA and CDR2 is FQGTGA in the germline V gene. V trimming: 5 bases; J trimming: 3 bases; junction bases outside the gene matches: 6. CDR3 sequence: CASSLGTGGRTDTQYF. The CDR3 DNA sequence: TGTGCCAGCAGCCTCGGGACAGGGGGCCGGACAGATACGCAGTATTTT.

For the CDR3, the DNA is TGTGCCAGCAGCCCCGGGGACATGGATACGCAGTATTTT. It yields the protein CASSPGDMDTQYF. This chain joins TRBV7-3 and TRBJ2-3, with D perhaps TRBD1 (6 bases). Germline V gives CDR1 SGHTA, CDR2 FQGTGA. Trimming took off 5 bases at V and 6 bases at J, with 12 bases between the two ends. The CDR3 is made up of 13 amino acids.

The sample holds one count of this clone. CDR3 in amino acids: CASSLDQGIYEQYF. DNA for the CDR3: TGCGCCAGCAGCTTGGACCAGGGGATATACGAGCAGTACTTC. This chain uses TRBV5-1 with TRBJ2-7; tentative D call: TRBD1 (6 bases). Germline lookup yields CDR1 SGHRS and CDR2 YFSETQ. The CDR3 consists of 14 residues. V was cut by 0 bases and J by 4 bases, with 11 bases left in between.

V gene TRBV5-1 combines with J gene TRBJ1-1; TRBD1 matches 9 bases. V lost 1 base, J lost 4 bases, and 11 bases stayed unmatched. The CDR3 is 17 residues long. Germline CDR1 is SGHRS and CDR2 is YFSETQ. This CDR3 is CASSLIGTGRFGTEAFF. CDR3 DNA sequence: TGCGCCAGCAGCTTGATAGGGACAGGGCGATTTGGCACTGAAGCTTTCTTT.

The chain couples TRBV28 to TRBJ1-6; 8 bases map to TRBD1. V lost 2 bases to trimming and J lost 7 bases; unmatched junction nucleotides: 1. The V gene's germline CDR1 is MDHEN and CDR2 SYDVKM. This CDR3 is 14 amino acids long. Written as DNA, the CDR3 is TGTGCCAGCAGTTTAGGACAGGGAAATTCACCCCTCCACTTT. The encoded protein is CASSLGQGNSPLHF.

In this sample, this clone turned up once. The V and J genes are TRBV28 and TRBJ1-5; 8 bases line up with TRBD1. This CDR3 is built from 14 residues. Germline CDR1 reads MDHEN; CDR2 reads SYDVKM. V dropped 4 bases and J dropped 6; count of bases not matched to a gene: 5. The CDR3 nucleotides read TGTGCCAGCAGTTCCGGACAGGGACTTCAGCCCCAGCATTTT. Translating it yields CASSSGQGLQPQHF.

V and J are TRBV9 and TRBJ2-1; 8 bases are shared with TRBD1. Germline V CDR1 and CDR2: SGDLS, YYNGEE. J lost 3 bases, V lost 6 bases, and 8 bases had no gene match. The CDR3 is 15 residues long. In nucleotides, the CDR3 is TGTGCCAGCACCCCCCGGACAGGGTTCTACAATGAGCAGTTCTTC. This encodes CASTPRTGFYNEQFF.

The chain has TRBV5-1 and TRBJ2-1; unclear D gene. CDR3 size: 14 residues. The V gene's germline CDR1 is SGHRS and CDR2 YFSETQ. V lost 0 bases and J 7 bases, leaving 11 bases between the germline ends. The DNA for the CDR3 is TGCGCCAGCAGCTTGGCAGGCTTTGGGAATGAGCAGTTCTTC. Translation: CASSLAGFGNEQFF.

This clone showed up just once. The CDR3 sequence is CASSPTESGELFF. The DNA for the CDR3 is TGTGCCAGCTCACCTACTGAATCCGGGGAGCTGTTTTTT. The V gene is TRBV18, the J gene TRBJ2-2; D ambiguous. From germline, CDR1 is KGHSH and CDR2 LQKENI. CDR3 length: 13 amino acids. The germline V and J ends were trimmed by 3 bases and 6 bases, with 8 bases remaining between them.

The chain couples TRBV11-1 to TRBJ2-3; 10 nucleotides match TRBD2. J gave up 2 bases and V 5 bases, and 4 bases lay outside the gene matches. The germline V gene encodes CDR1 SGHAT and CDR2 FQDESV (reference sequence). There are 15 residues in the CDR3. The CDR3 here is CASSPSGGYTDTQYF. The CDR3 nucleotides read TGTGCCAGCAGCCCTAGCGGGGGATACACAGATACGCAGTATTTT. Full variable domain (missing parts from reference TRBV11-1 and TRBJ2-3): EAEVAQSPRYKITEKSQAVAFWCDPISGHATLYWYRQILGQGPELLVQFQDESVVDDSQLPKDRFSAERLKGVDSTLKIQPAELGDSAMYLCASSPSGGYTDTQYFGPGTRLTVL.

This chain connects TRBV30 to TRBJ1-3; D may be TRBD1 (5 bases). The CDR3 runs to 14 residues. CDR1 GTSNPN and CDR2 SVGIG come from the germline V gene (reference sequence). V was pared by 3 bases and J by 0 bases, with 9 bases between. The CDR3 DNA follows: TGTGCCTGGAGCAGCGGGGGCTCTGGAAACACCATATATTTT. Amino acid sequence: CAWSSGGSGNTIYF. Variable domain in full (rest from reference TRBV30 and TRBJ1-3): SQTIHQWPATLVQPVGSPLSLECTVEGTSNPNLYWYRQAAGRGLQLLFYSVGIGQISSEVPQNLSASRPQDRQFILSSKKLLLSDSGFYLCAWSSGGSGNTIYFGEGSWLTVV.

The rearrangement links TRBV9 to TRBJ2-3; 8 bases line up with TRBD2. CDR1 SGDLS and CDR2 YYNGEE come from the germline V gene. J lost 2 bases, V lost 3 bases, and 8 bases had no gene match. The CDR3 has 16 residues. CDR3 coding DNA: TGTGCCAGCAGCGCCACCGGGAGGGGGGCCACAGATACGCAGTATTTT. It codes for CASSATGRGATDTQYF.

The V call is TRBV7-9, the J call TRBJ1-1; perhaps TRBD1 as D (6 bases). CDR1 SEHNR and CDR2 FQNEAQ come from the germline V gene (reference sequence). The CDR3 is made up of 15 amino acids. Trimming removed 1 base from V and 5 bases from J, with 14 bases in between. CDR3 residues: CASSLEAQGSTEAFF. The CDR3 nucleotides read TGTGCCAGCAGCTTAGAAGCACAGGGAAGTACTGAAGCTTTCTTT.